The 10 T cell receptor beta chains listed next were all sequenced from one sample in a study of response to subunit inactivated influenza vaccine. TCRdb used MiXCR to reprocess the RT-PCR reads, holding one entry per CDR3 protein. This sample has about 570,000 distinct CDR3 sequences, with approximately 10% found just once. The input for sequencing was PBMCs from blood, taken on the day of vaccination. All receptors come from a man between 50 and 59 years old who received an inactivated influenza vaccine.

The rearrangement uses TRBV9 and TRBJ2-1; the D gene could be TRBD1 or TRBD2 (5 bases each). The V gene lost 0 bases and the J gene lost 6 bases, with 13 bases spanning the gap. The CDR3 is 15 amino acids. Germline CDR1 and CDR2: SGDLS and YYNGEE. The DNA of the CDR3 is TGTGCCAGCAGCGTAGGGGGGTCCCAAGGCAATGAGCAGTTCTTC. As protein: CASSVGGSQGNEQFF.

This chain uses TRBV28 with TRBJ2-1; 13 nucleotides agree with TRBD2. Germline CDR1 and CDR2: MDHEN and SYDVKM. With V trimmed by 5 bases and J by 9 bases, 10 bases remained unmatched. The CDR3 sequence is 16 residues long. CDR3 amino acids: CASSPGLAGERSEQFF. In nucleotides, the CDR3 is TGTGCCAGCAGTCCCGGACTAGCGGGAGAACGTAGTGAGCAGTTCTTC. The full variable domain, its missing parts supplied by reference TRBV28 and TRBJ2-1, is DVKVTQSSRYLVKRTGEKVFLECVQDMDHENMFWYRQDPGLGLRLIYFSYDVKMKEKGDIPEGYSVSREKKERFSLILESASTNQTSMYLCASSPGLAGERSEQFFGPGTRLTVL.

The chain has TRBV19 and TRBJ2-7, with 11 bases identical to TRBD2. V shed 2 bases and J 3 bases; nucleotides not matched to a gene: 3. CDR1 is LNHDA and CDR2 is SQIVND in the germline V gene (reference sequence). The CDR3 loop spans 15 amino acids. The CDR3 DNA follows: TGTGCCAGTAGTATAAAACTAGCGGGGGTCTACGAGCAGTACTTC. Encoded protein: CASSIKLAGVYEQYF.

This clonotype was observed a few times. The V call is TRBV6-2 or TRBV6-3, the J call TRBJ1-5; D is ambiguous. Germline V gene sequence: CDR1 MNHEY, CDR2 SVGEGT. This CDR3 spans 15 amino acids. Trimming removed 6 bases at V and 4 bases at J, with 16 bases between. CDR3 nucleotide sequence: TGTGCCAGCAGCTCCGGGGATAGCAATAATCAGCCCCAGCATTTT. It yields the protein CASSSGDSNNQPQHF.

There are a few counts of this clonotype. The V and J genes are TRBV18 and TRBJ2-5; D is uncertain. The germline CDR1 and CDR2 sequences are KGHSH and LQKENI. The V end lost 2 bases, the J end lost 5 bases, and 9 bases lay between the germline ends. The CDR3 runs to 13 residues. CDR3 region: CASSPVFRETQYF. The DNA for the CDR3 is TGTGCCAGCTCACCAGTTTTCCGGGAGACCCAGTACTTC. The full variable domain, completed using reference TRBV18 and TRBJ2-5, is NAGVMQNPRHLVRRRGQEARLRCSPMKGHSHVYWYRQLPEEGLKFMVYLQKENIIDESGMPKERFSAEFPKEGPSILRIQQVVRGDSAAYFCASSPVFRETQYFGPGTRLLVL.

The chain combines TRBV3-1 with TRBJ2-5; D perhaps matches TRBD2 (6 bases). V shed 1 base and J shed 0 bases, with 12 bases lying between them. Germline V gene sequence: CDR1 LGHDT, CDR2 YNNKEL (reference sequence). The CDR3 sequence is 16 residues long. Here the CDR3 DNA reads TGTGCCAGCAGCCAAGTAGGGAGGTGGGACCAAGAGACCCAGTACTTC. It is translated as CASSQVGRWDQETQYF.

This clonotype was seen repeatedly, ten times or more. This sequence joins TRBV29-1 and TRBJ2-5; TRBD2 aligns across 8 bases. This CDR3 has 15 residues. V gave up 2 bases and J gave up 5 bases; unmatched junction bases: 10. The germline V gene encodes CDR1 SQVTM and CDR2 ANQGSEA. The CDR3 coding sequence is TGCAGCGTTGAAACGGGTCTAGCGGGCGGTGAGACCCAGTACTTC. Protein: CSVETGLAGGETQYF.

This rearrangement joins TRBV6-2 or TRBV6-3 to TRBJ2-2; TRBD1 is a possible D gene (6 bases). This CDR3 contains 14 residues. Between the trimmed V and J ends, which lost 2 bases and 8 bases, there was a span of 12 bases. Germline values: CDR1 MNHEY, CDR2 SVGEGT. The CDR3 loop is CASSYQGITGELFF. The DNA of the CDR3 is TGTGCCAGCAGTTACCAGGGGATTACAGGGGAGCTGTTTTTT.

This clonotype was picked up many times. CDR3 coding DNA: TGTGCCAGCAGCCAATTTTACCCGCCAGATACGCAGTATTTT. Amino acids: CASSQFYPPDTQYF. The chain combines TRBV3-1 with TRBJ2-3; D is undetermined. This CDR3 has 14 residues. V was clipped by 2 bases and J by 4 bases, with 10 bases between them. Germline V gene lookup returns CDR1 LGHDT and CDR2 YNNKEL (reference sequence).

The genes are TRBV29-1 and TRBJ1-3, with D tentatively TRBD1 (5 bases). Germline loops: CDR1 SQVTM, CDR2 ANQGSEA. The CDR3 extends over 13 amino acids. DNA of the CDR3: TGCGGGGGGGATACAGGTCCTGGAAACACCATATATTTT. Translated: CGGDTGPGNTIYF.